A single sample gave rise to the 16 T cell receptor beta chains below, sequenced in a study of T cell repertoires in cytomegalovirus infection. TCRdb redid the calling of the reads with MiXCR, one entry per CDR3 protein. The sample lists some 400,000 distinct CDR3 sequences, roughly a third occurring once. What was sequenced was PBMCs. These receptor sequences come from a human donor in good health (CMV status not recorded). Some clones in this sample may be carry-over from other donors' samples.

About this clonotype itself: A read error may explain this, as a much larger clone is one base away. The chain couples TRBV7-2 to TRBJ1-4, with D perhaps matching TRBD1 (5 bases). The CDR3 has 16 residues. Germline V gene data show CDR1 as SGHTA and CDR2 as FQGNSA. The CDR3 nucleotides read TGTGCCAGCATCTTAGCGACCCAGGGAACTAATGAAAAACTGTTTTTT. This gives the protein CASILATQGTNEKLFF.

Turning to this clonotype: An end of the junction does not agree with germline; a read error may underlie this. The chain joins TRBV6-1 to TRBJ1-3, with D perhaps matching TRBD1 (6 bases). Germline loops: CDR1 MNHNS, CDR2 SASEGT. CDR3 size: 14 residues. CDR3 sequence reads: CASSLQGSGNTIHF. The DNA of the CDR3 is TGTGCCAGCAGCTTACAGGGTTCTGGAAACACCATACATTTT.

This clonotype was observed a few times. The chain recombines TRBV28 with TRBJ1-2; D uncertain. The CDR3 consists of 12 residues. The germline V gene encodes CDR1 MDHEN and CDR2 SYDVKM. Trimming cost V 8 bases and J 6 bases, with 13 bases left between them. The CDR3 DNA reads as TGTGCCAGCCGCCTCCTGGGGAATGGCTACACCTTC. It translates to CASRLLGNGYTF.

This clonotype appeared many times. The chain joins TRBV12-3 or TRBV12-4 to TRBJ1-4; TRBD1 is a possible D gene (5 bases). The CDR3 loop spans 16 amino acids. V shed 4 bases and J shed 5 bases, with 17 bases lying between them. This chain's CDR3 is CASSSTSGVQNEKLFF. CDR3 DNA: TGTGCCAGCAGTTCGACCTCGGGGGTCCAAAATGAAAAACTGTTTTTT.

This chain joins TRBV29-1 and TRBJ1-2; possible D gene TRBD1, 5 bases. Germline CDR1 is SQVTM and CDR2 is ANQGSEA. Between the trimmed V and J ends, which lost 3 bases and 8 bases, there was a span of 16 bases. This CDR3 has 13 amino acids. CDR3 nucleotide sequence: TGCAGCGTTGAGGGGACCACGGAGAGGGGCTACACCTTC. Translation gives CSVEGTTERGYTF.

Notes on this clonotype: One end of the junction is discordant with germline, which a read error may explain. This chain joins TRBV5-8 and TRBJ1-2; the D is unclear. The CDR3 has 13 amino acids. Germline lookup yields CDR1 SGHTS and CDR2 YDEGEE. CDR3 DNA: TGTGGCAGCAGCTTGTTAAGCGCTTATGGCTACACCTTC. Translating it yields CGSSLLSAYGYTF.

The rearrangement links TRBV7-2 to TRBJ1-2; 7 bases line up with TRBD1. V was clipped by 1 base and J by 8 bases; unmatched bases: 7. The CDR3 contains 14 residues. Germline V lookup: CDR1 SGHTA, CDR2 FQGNSA. This CDR3 is CASSLVFRGEGYTF. Written as DNA, the CDR3 is TGTGCCAGCAGCTTAGTTTTCAGGGGGGAAGGCTACACCTTC.

This clonotype showed up many times. V gene TRBV7-2 combines with J gene TRBJ2-1; TRBD2 matches at 7 bases. J lost 1 base, V lost 5 bases, and 5 bases had no gene match. The V gene's germline CDR1 is SGHTA and CDR2 FQGNSA. This CDR3 has 15 amino acids. Here the CDR3 DNA reads TGTGCCAGCAGCCCGCCGGGACTATCCTACAATGAGCAGTTCTTC. As protein: CASSPPGLSYNEQFF.

This clonotype was found many times. The chain combines TRBV11-3 with TRBJ2-7; D possibly corresponds to TRBD1 (6 bases). V was cut by 6 bases and J by 2 bases, with 20 bases left in between. The CDR3 is 16 amino acids. Germline V lookup: CDR1 SGHNT, CDR2 YENEEA. The CDR3 coding sequence is TGTGCCAGCAGTCAACCAGGACAGCTTCGTCCCTACGAGCAGTACTTC. It codes for CASSQPGQLRPYEQYF.

The chain recombines TRBV7-8 with TRBJ2-7, with 13 bases matching TRBD2. V shed 0 bases and J 0 bases; nucleotides not matched to a gene: 5. The CDR3 extends over 18 amino acids. Germline CDR1 is SGHVS and CDR2 is FQNEAQ. CDR3 protein: CASSLATTSGGASYEQYF. The CDR3 DNA reads TGTGCCAGCAGCTTAGCGACCACTAGCGGGGGGGCCTCCTACGAGCAGTACTTC. Full variable domain (missing parts from reference TRBV7-8 and TRBJ2-7): GAGVSQSPRYKVAKRGQDVALRCDPISGHVSLFWYQQALGQGPEFLTYFQNEAQLDKSGLPSDRFFAERPEGSVSTLKIQRTQQEDSAVYLCASSLATTSGGASYEQYFGPGTRLTVT.

The chain carries TRBV5-6 and TRBJ1-5; 8 bases fit TRBD1. Germline trimming cut 0 bases from V and 6 bases from J; bases unmatched to any gene: 5. Looked up from germline, CDR1 is SGHDT and CDR2 is YYEEEE. CDR3 length: 15 amino acids. Written as DNA, the CDR3 is TGTGCCAGCAGCTTGGCTTCAGGGGGCTCTCAGCCCCAGCATTTT. Protein: CASSLASGGSQPQHF.

The chain has TRBV20-1 and TRBJ1-5; 8 bases are shared with TRBD1. The J segment lost 6 bases and the V segment lost 0 bases, leaving 7 bases of the junction unmatched. CDR1 and CDR2 (germline): DFQATT, SNEGSKA (reference sequence). CDR3 size: 15 residues. The CDR3 DNA sequence: TGCAGTGCTAGAGATCGGCAGGGGGCTAGTCAGCCCCAGCATTTT. Its protein product is CSARDRQGASQPQHF.

This clonotype was counted ten times or more. The chain recombines TRBV7-2 with TRBJ2-5; 7 nucleotides agree with TRBD2. The germline V gene has CDR1 SGHTA and CDR2 FQGNSA. The CDR3 has 15 amino acids. The V and J ends lost 3 bases and 2 bases, in that order; junction bases with no gene match: 6. The CDR3 is CASSFQVSGQETQYF. In DNA form, the CDR3 reads TGTGCCAGCAGCTTTCAGGTTAGCGGGCAAGAGACCCAGTACTTC.

This clonotype was detected ten times or more. The chain recombines TRBV28 with TRBJ1-3; D perhaps matches TRBD1 (5 bases). The CDR3 sequence is 15 residues long. The germline V gene has CDR1 MDHEN and CDR2 SYDVKM. V was clipped by 4 bases and J by 0 bases, with 10 bases between them. In DNA, the CDR3 is TGTGCCAGCAGTTCGGGACGGTTCTCTGGAAACACCATATATTTT. The encoded protein is CASSSGRFSGNTIYF.

There are a few counts of this clonotype. The chain joins TRBV28 to TRBJ1-2; D is undetermined. The germline V gene has CDR1 MDHEN and CDR2 SYDVKM. V dropped 6 bases and J dropped 7 bases, with 9 bases sitting between them. The CDR3 length is 11 residues. This CDR3 reads CASRSLGGYTF. Written as DNA, the CDR3 is TGTGCCAGCAGGTCCTTGGGTGGCTACACCTTC.

This clonotype was counted many times. The V gene is TRBV7-2, the J gene TRBJ1-5; D gene ambiguous. The V gene's germline CDR1 is SGHTA and CDR2 FQGNSA. V lost 5 bases and J lost 2, with 4 bases in between. The CDR3 runs 12 residues. CDR3 sequence: CASSPRNQPQHF. The CDR3 nucleotides read TGTGCCAGCAGCCCCCGCAATCAGCCCCAGCATTTT.